This T cell receptor (beta chain) was recorded in a study of T cells in women clearing cervical HPV infection. Overall study: Cases were women with histologically confirmed HPV16-related CIN3 or worse, including a couple of invasive cancers. HLA type stays a possible confounder, typing being limited. Study outcomes and limitations: CIN3+ cases had significantly higher TCR richness than controls; evenness did not differ.

To note about this clone: Its antigen is undetermined. The read halts 3 residues ahead of the CDR3 end, with the missing end drawn from the germline J gene.

Average input was approximately 1,200 ng genomic DNA for immunoSEQ TCR beta CDR3 amplification. Libraries were prepared by immunoSEQ multiplex PCR; TCRdb keeps only in-frame clonotypes and omits some of them. This sample contains over 30,000 clones. There are 18 residues in the CDR3. Trimming shortened V by 1 base and J by 4 bases, and 22 bases separated the two germline ends. Material for sequencing was blood buffy coat. The receptor comes from a woman aged 18 to 75 with a cervical HPV16 infection that either progressed to CIN3+ or cleared (not recorded which). V gene TRBV12-3 or TRBV12-4 combines with J gene TRBJ1-1; a possible D gene is TRBD1 (5 bases). This CDR3 reads CASSLVIGAPGRGTEAFF. CDR3 DNA, as far as it was read: TGTGCCAGCAGTTTAGTGATTGGGGCGCCGGGCCGAGGCACTGAA.